This T cell receptor beta chain was found in a study of blood T cell repertoires in COVID-19. CDR1 LNHNV and CDR2 YYDKDF come from the germline V gene (reference sequence). The CDR3 covers 15 residues. With 6 bases removed from V and 4 bases from J, the gap between germline ends came to 15 bases. Assay: immunoSEQ multiplex PCR; the TCRdb copy retains only in-frame clones and omits some. The sample consists of fewer than 450,000 clones, 88% of them appearing once. The sequence was obtained from a woman aged 70 to 79 with COVID-19, enrolled during active disease. This rearrangement joins TRBV15 to TRBJ1-4; D may be TRBD1 (6 bases). The sequenced sample consisted of peripheral blood. CDR3 in amino acids: CATSELTGGNEKLFF. The CDR3 DNA sequence: TGTGCCACCAGTGAACTGACAGGAGGTAATGAAAAACTGTTTTTT. The whole variable domain, filled in from reference TRBV15 and TRBJ1-4, reads DAMVIQNPRYQVTQFGKPVTLSCSQTLNHNVMYWYQQKSSQAPKLLFHYYDKDFNNEADTPDNFQSRRPNTSFCFLDIRSPGLGDTAMYLCATSELTGGNEKLFFGSGTQLSVL.